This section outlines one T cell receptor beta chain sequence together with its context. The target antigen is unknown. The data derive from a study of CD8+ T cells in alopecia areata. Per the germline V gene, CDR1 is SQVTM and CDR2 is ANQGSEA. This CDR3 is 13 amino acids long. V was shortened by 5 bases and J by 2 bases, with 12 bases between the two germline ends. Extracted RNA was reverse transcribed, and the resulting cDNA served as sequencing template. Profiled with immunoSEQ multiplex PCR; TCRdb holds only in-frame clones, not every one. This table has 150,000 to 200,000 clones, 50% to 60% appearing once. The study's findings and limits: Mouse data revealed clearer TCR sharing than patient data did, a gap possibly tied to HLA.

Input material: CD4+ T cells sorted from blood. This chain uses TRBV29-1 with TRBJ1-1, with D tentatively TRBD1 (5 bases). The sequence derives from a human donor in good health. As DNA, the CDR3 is TGCAGCGTTTTTACAGGTCGAAACACTGAAGCTTTCTTT. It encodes CSVFTGRNTEAFF. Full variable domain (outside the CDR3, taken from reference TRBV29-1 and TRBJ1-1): SAVISQKPSRDICQRGTSLTIQCQVDSQVTMMFWYRQQPGQSLTLIATANQGSEATYESGFVIDKFPISRPNLTFSTLTVSNMSPEDSSIYLCSVFTGRNTEAFFGQGTRLTVV.